The table lists the clone carrying this T cell receptor beta chain with a few counts. Its antigen remains unidentified. These data are taken from a study of response to subunit inactivated influenza vaccine. Study results and caveats: Researchers suggested that each seasonal influenza vaccination recruits few new T cells.

TCRdb ran MiXCR on the RT-PCR reads and lists one entry per CDR3 protein. The table includes 500,000 to 600,000 distinct CDR3 sequences, roughly 10% detected once. In germline, CDR1 is LGHNA, CDR2 YSLEER. With 4 bases removed from V and 4 bases from J, the gap between germline ends came to 14 bases. This CDR3 has 14 residues. The J gene is TRBJ2-7, the V gene TRBV4-3; D is perhaps TRBD2 (5 bases). The TCR originated in a man aged 50 to 60 who received an inactivated influenza vaccine. The material was PBMCs from blood, obtained on the day of vaccination. CDR3 nucleotides: TGCGCCAGCAGCCCTAGCTACATCGGGTACGAGCAGTACTTC. It translates to CASSPSYIGYEQYF.